Sequencing of this T cell receptor beta chain was carried out in a study of technical replicates of blood from a few donors. TCRdb's table, derived via immunoSEQ multiplex PCR, lists solely in-frame clones and lacks some. The sample holds about 80,000 clones, approximately 93% seen once. The specimen sequenced was T cells isolated from PBMCs. This clonotype was obtained from a human donor in good health.

CDR3 bases: TGTGCCAGCAGTTCACAGGGAGTTCAGAGCAATCAGCCCCAGCATTTT. It yields the protein CASSSQGVQSNQPQHF. The chain joins TRBV6-5 to TRBJ1-5, with D maybe TRBD1 (6 bases). Germline V gives CDR1 MNHEY, CDR2 SVGAGI. This CDR3 region has 16 residues. V was cut by 4 bases and J by 1 base, with 14 bases left in between.